This T cell receptor beta chain was found in a study of blood T cell repertoires in COVID-19. Study summary: Sources were T cells, B-cell-depleted T cells, or PBMCs; the material itself was cDNA or gDNA.

Method: immunoSEQ multiplex PCR; TCRdb's copy keeps in-frame clones and lacks some. The table shows roughly 190,000 clones, with 70% to 90% occurring only once. This clone was seen a single time. The V gene lost 2 bases and the J gene lost 4 bases, with 11 bases spanning the gap. Germline V lookup: CDR1 MDHEN, CDR2 SYDVKM. The CDR3 runs 15 residues. Enrollment of patients from Seattle took place during active infection, with longitudinal follow-up. The rearrangement uses TRBV28 and TRBJ1-4; maybe TRBD1 (5 bases). This receptor was identified in a woman aged 60-75 years with COVID-19, enrolled during active disease. Sequencing used peripheral blood. The DNA for the CDR3 is TGTGCCAGCAGTTTAATCGGGGGGTATAATGAAAAACTGTTTTTT. This codes for CASSLIGGYNEKLFF.